The present TCR beta chain was sequenced within a study of beta chain features in type 1 diabetes. Germline lookup yields CDR1 DFQATT and CDR2 SNEGSKA (reference sequence). The length of the CDR3 is 11 residues. V was cut by 5 bases and J by 4 bases, with 6 bases left in between. As concerns this clone: Other DNA sequences of this sample code for an identical CDR3.

Isolated RNA was reverse transcribed in full, so expressed TCRB transcripts were sequenced. Assay: immunoSEQ multiplex PCR; the TCRdb copy retains only in-frame clones and omits some. The table has about 210,000 clones, approximately 11% seen once. The sequencing input was central memory CD4+ T cells from blood. The chain uses TRBV20-1 and TRBJ1-5; TRBD1 might be the D (5 bases). This TCR came from a young man in good health. Here the CDR3 DNA reads TGCAGTGCTCAGGGTAATCAGCCCCAGCATTTT. It translates to CSAQGNQPQHF.